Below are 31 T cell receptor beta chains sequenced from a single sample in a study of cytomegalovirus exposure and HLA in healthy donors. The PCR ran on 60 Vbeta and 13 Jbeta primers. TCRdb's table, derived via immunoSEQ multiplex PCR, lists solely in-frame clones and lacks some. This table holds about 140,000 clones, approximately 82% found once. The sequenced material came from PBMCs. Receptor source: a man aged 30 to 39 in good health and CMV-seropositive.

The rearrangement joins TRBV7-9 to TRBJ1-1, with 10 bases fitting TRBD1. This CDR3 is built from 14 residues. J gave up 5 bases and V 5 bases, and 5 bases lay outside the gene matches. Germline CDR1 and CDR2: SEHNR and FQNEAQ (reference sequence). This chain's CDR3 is CASSKPGQGTEAFF. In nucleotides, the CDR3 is TGTGCCAGCAGCAAACCGGGACAGGGGACTGAAGCTTTCTTT.

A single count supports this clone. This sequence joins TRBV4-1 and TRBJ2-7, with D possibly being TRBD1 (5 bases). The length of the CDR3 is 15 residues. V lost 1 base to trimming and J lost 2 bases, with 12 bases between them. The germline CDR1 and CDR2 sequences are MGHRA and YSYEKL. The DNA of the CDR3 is TGCGCCAGCAGCCAAGTGGCGGCAGGGACCTACGAGCAGTACTTC. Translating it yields CASSQVAAGTYEQYF.

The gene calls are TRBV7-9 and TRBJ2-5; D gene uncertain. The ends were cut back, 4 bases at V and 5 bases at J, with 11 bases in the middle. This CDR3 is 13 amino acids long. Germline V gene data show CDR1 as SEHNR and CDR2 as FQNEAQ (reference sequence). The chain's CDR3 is CASSSRGPETQYF. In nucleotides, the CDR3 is TGTGCCAGCAGCTCTCGAGGCCCGGAGACCCAGTACTTC.

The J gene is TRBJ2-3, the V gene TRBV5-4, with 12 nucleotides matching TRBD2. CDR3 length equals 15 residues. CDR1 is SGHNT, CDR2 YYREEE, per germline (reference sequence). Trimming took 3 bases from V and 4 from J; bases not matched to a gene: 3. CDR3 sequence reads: CASSSTSGGPDTQYF. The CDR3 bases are TGTGCCAGCAGCTCGACTAGCGGGGGCCCAGATACGCAGTATTTT.

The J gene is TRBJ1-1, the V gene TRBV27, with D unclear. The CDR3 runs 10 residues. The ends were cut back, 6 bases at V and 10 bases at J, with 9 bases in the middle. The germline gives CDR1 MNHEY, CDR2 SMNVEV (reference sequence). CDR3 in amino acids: CASSCSGAFF. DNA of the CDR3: TGTGCCAGCAGCTGTTCGGGAGCTTTCTTT.

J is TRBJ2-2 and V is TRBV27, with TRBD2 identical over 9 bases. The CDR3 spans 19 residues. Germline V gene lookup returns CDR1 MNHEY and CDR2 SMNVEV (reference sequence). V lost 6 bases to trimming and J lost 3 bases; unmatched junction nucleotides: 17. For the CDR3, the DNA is TGTGCCAGCAGCAGGGTTAGCGGGAGAGGGAGGCTCTACACCGGGGAGCTGTTTTTT. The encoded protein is CASSRVSGRGRLYTGELFF.

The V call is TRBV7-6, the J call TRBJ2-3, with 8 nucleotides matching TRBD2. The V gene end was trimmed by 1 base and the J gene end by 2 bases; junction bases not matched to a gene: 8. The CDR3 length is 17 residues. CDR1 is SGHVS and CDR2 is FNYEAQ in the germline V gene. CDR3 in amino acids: CASSLVPSGSNTDTQYF. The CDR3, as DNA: TGTGCCAGCAGCTTAGTTCCTAGCGGGTCAAACACAGATACGCAGTATTTT.

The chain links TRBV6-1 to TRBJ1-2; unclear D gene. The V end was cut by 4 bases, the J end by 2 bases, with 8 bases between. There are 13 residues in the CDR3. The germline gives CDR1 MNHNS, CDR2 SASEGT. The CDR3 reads CASSVIANYGYTF. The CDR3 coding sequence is TGTGCCAGCAGTGTTATAGCAAACTATGGCTACACCTTC.

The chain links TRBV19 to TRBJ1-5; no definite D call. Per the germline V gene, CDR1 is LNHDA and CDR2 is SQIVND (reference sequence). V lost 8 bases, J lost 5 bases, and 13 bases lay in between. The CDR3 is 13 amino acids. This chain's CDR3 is CASYEGTDQPQHF. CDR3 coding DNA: TGTGCCAGTTATGAGGGTACGGATCAGCCCCAGCATTTT.

CDR3 coding DNA: TGTGCCAGCAGCTTGTTTGCAGGGATAGGCACTGAAGCTTTCTTT. Its translation is CASSLFAGIGTEAFF. V and J are TRBV5-5 and TRBJ1-1; tentatively, D is TRBD1 (5 bases). CDR3 length: 15 amino acids. CDR1 SGHKS and CDR2 YYEKEE come from the germline V gene (reference sequence). The V end lost 1 base, the J end lost 4 bases, and 14 bases lay between the germline ends. Based on the CDR3 plus reference TRBV5-5 and TRBJ1-1, the full variable domain is DAGVTQSPTHLIKTRGQQVTLRCSPISGHKSVSWYQQVLGQGPQFIFQYYEKEERGRGNFPDRFSARQFPNYSSELNVNALLLGDSALYLCASSLFAGIGTEAFFGQGTRLTVV.

The CDR3 spells CASSRQLSSTDTQYF. The DNA for the CDR3 is TGTGCCAGTAGTCGACAGCTCTCTAGCACAGATACGCAGTATTTT. This sequence joins TRBV19 and TRBJ2-3; a possible D gene is TRBD1 (5 bases). CDR3 size: 15 residues. V lost 5 bases, J lost 0 bases, and 12 bases lay in between. Germline loops: CDR1 LNHDA, CDR2 SQIVND (reference sequence).

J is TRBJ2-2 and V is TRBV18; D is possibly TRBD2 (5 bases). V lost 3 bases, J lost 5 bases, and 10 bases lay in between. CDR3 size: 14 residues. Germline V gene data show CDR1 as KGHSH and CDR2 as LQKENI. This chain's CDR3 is CASSPTTKTGELFF. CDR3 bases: TGTGCCAGCTCACCGACTACAAAAACCGGGGAGCTGTTTTTT. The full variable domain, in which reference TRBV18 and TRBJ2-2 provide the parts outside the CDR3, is NAGVMQNPRHLVRRRGQEARLRCSPMKGHSHVYWYRQLPEEGLKFMVYLQKENIIDESGMPKERFSAEFPKEGPSILRIQQVVRGDSAAYFCASSPTTKTGELFFGEGSRLTVL.

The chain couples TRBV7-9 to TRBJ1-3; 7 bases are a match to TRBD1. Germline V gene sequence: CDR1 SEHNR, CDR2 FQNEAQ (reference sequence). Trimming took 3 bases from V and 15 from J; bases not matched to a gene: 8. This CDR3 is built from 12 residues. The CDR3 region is CASSFGQDRPYF. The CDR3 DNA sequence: TGTGCCAGCAGCTTTGGTCAGGACAGGCCATATTTT. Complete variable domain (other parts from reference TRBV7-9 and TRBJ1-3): DTGVSQNPRHKITKRGQNVTFRCDPISEHNRLYWYRQTLGQGPEFLTYFQNEAQLEKSRLLSDRFSAERPKGSFSTLEIQRTEQGDSAMYLCASSFGQDRPYFGEGSWLTVV.

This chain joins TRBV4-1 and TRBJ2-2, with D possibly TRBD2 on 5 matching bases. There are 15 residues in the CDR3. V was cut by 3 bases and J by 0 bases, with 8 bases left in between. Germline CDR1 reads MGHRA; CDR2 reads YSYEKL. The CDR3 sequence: CASSHRGTNTGELFF. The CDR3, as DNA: TGCGCCAGCAGCCACCGGGGTACGAACACCGGGGAGCTGTTTTTT.

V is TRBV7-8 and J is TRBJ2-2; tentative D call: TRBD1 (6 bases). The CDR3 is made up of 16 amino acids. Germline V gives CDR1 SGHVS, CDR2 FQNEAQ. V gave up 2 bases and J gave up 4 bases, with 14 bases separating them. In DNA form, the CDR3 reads TGTGCCAGCAGCTTACACAGGGCCCCAGGCACCGGGGAGCTGTTTTTT. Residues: CASSLHRAPGTGELFF.

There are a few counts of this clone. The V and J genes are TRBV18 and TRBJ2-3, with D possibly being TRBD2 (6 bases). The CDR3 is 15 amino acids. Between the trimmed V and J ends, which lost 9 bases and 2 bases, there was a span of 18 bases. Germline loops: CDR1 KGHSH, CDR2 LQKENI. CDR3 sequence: CASSGQEGSTDTQYF. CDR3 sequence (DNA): TGTGCCAGTTCGGGTCAGGAGGGTTCCACAGATACGCAGTATTTT.

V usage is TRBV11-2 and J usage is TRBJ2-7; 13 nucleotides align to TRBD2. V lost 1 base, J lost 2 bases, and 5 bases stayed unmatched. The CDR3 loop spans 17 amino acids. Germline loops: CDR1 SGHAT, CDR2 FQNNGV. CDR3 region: CASSLGPGLAGAYEQYF. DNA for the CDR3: TGTGCCAGCAGCTTAGGCCCAGGACTAGCGGGAGCCTACGAGCAGTACTTC.

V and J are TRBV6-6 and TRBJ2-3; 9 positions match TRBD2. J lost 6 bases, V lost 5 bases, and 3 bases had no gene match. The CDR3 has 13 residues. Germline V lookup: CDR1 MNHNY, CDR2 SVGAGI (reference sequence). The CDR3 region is CASSTTSGDTQYF. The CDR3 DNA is TGTGCCAGCAGTACCACTAGCGGGGATACGCAGTATTTT.

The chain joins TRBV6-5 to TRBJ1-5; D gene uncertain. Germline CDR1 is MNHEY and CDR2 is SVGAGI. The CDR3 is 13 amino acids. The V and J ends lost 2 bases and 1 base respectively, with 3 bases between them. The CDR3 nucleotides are TGTGCCAGCAGTTACGAGAGCAATCAGCCCCAGCATTTT. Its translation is CASSYESNQPQHF.

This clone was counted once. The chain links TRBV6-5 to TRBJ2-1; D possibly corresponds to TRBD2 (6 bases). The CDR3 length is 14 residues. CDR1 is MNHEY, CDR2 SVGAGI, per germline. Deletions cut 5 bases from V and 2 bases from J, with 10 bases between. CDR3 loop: CASSPREAYNEQFF. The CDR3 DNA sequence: TGTGCCAGCAGTCCCAGGGAGGCCTACAATGAGCAGTTCTTC.

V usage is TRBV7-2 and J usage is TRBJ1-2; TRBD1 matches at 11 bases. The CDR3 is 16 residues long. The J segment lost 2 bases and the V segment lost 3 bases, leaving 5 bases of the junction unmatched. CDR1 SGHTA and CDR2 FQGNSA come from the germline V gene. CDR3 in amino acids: CASSLDRGRGNYGYTF. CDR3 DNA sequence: TGTGCCAGCAGCTTGGACAGGGGGCGAGGCAACTATGGCTACACCTTC.

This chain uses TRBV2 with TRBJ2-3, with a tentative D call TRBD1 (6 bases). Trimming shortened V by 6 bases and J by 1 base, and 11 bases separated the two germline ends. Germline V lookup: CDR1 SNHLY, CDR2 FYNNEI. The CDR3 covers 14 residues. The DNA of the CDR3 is TGTGCCAGCAGACGACAGGCCCGCACAGATACGCAGTATTTT. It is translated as CASRRQARTDTQYF.

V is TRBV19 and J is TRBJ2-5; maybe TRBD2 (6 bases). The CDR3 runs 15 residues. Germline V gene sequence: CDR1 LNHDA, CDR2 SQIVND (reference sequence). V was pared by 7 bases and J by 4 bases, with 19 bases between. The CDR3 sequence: CASNPSGAGRETQYF. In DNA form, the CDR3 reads TGTGCCAGTAACCCTTCTGGGGCGGGGAGAGAGACCCAGTACTTC. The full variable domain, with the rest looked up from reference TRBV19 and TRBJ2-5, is DGGITQSPKYLFRKEGQNVTLSCEQNLNHDAMYWYRQDPGQGLRLIYYSQIVNDFQKGDIAEGYSVSREKKESFPLTVTSAQKNPTAFYLCASNPSGAGRETQYFGPGTRLLVL.

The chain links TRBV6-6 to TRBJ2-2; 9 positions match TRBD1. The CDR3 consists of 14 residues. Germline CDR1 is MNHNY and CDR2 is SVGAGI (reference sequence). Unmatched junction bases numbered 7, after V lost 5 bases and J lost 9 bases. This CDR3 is CASSTGQGIRELFF. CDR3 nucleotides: TGTGCCAGCAGTACCGGACAGGGGATCCGGGAGCTGTTTTTT.

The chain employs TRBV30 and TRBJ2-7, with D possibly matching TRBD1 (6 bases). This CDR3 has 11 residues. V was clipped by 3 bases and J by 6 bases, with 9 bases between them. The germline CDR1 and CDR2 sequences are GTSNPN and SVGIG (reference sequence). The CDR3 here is CAWSTGREQYF. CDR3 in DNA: TGTGCCTGGAGCACAGGGCGCGAGCAGTACTTC.

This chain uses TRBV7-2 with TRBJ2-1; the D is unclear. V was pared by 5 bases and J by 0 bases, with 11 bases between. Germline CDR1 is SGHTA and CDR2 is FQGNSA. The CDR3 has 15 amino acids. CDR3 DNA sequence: TGTGCCAGCAGCCAAGTGCGGAGCTCCTACAATGAGCAGTTCTTC. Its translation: CASSQVRSSYNEQFF.

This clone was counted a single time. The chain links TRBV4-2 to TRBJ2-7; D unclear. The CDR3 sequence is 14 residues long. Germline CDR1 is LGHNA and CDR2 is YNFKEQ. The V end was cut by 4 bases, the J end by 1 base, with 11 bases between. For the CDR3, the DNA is TGTGCCAGCAGCCGCGAGGTCCCTTCCTACGAGCAGTACTTC. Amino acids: CASSREVPSYEQYF.

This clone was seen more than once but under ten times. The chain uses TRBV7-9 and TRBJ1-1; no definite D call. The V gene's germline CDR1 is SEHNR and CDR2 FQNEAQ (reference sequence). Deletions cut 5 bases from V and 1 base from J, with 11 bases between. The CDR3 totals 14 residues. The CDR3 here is CASSPHGGNTEAFF. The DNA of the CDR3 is TGTGCCAGCAGCCCCCACGGAGGGAACACTGAAGCTTTCTTT.

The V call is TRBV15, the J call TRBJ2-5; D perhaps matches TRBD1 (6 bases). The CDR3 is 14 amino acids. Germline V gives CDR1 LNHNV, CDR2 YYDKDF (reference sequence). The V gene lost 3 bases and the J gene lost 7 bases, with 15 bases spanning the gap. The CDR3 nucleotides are TGTGCCACCAGCAGGGAAGAGGGGGTCTTGACCCAGTACTTC. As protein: CATSREEGVLTQYF. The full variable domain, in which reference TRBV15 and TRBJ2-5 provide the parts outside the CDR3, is DAMVIQNPRYQVTQFGKPVTLSCSQTLNHNVMYWYQQKSSQAPKLLFHYYDKDFNNEADTPDNFQSRRPNTSFCFLDIRSPGLGDTAMYLCATSREEGVLTQYFGPGTRLLVL.

In nucleotides, the CDR3 is TGTGCCAGCTGCTTCTTGGAGGCCGGGGAGCTGTTTTTT. Translation gives CASCFLEAGELFF. The V call is TRBV27, the J call TRBJ2-2; D may be TRBD2 (5 bases). Germline lookup yields CDR1 MNHEY and CDR2 SMNVEV (reference sequence). This CDR3 is 13 amino acids long. Deletions cut 8 bases from V and 6 bases from J, with 13 bases between.

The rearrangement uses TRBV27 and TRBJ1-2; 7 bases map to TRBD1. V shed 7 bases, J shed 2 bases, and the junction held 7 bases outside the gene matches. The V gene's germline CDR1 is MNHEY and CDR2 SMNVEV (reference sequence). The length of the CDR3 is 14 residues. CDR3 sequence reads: CASIGTAPNYGYTF. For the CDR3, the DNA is TGTGCCAGCATCGGGACAGCACCAAACTATGGCTACACCTTC.